These 23 T cell receptor beta chains share one sample of origin, sequenced in a study of control samples from healthy donors and cancer patients. The assay was immunoSEQ multiplex PCR, and TCRdb's table has in-frame clones only and misses some. The table shows about 60,000 clones, with roughly nine tenths occurring only once. The sample was PBMCs. The receptors here all came from a woman between 45 and 65 years old with colorectal cancer.

The chain is built from TRBV7-3 and TRBJ2-1; 7 bases fit TRBD1. The CDR3 contains 15 residues. The V gene end was trimmed by 10 bases and the J gene end by 0 bases; junction bases not matched to a gene: 9. The germline V gene has CDR1 SGHTA and CDR2 FQGTGA. The CDR3 is CATPRSGGSYNEQFF. The CDR3 bases are TGTGCCACCCCCCGGTCAGGGGGCTCCTACAATGAGCAGTTCTTC.

In nucleotides, the CDR3 is TGTGCCAGCACCTGGACAGGGGGCGCCTCTGGGGCCAACGTCCTGACTTTC. Its protein product is CASTWTGGASGANVLTF. The rearrangement joins TRBV9 to TRBJ2-6, with TRBD1 identical over 11 bases. The CDR3 contains 17 residues. Germline CDR1 SGDLS, CDR2 YYNGEE. With V trimmed by 6 bases and J by 0 bases, 5 bases remained unmatched.

The chain recombines TRBV28 with TRBJ2-2; D might be TRBD1 (5 bases). Trimming took off 10 bases at V and 6 bases at J, with 12 bases between the two ends. CDR3 size: 12 residues. Germline loops: CDR1 MDHEN, CDR2 SYDVKM. Here the CDR3 reads CATRDVSGELFF. CDR3 in DNA: TGTGCCACCAGGGATGTATCCGGGGAGCTGTTTTTT.

The count of this clone is one. This chain links TRBV28 with TRBJ1-1; D unresolved. The V gene's germline CDR1 is MDHEN and CDR2 SYDVKM. The V and J ends lost 2 bases and 3 bases respectively, with 4 bases between them. This CDR3 is 12 amino acids long. The CDR3 DNA follows: TGTGCCAGCAGTTTAGGGGACACTGAAGCTTTCTTT. Its protein is CASSLGDTEAFF.

V and J are TRBV6-6 and TRBJ1-2, with a weak D call TRBD1 (5 bases). This CDR3 has 12 residues. V was cut by 6 bases and J by 6 bases, with 11 bases left in between. In germline, CDR1 is MNHNY, CDR2 SVGAGI (reference sequence). CDR3 nucleotide sequence: TGTGCCAGCAGCTATGACAGAAATGGCTACACCTTC. Its translation is CASSYDRNGYTF.

J is TRBJ1-2 and V is TRBV15; 7 bases are shared with TRBD1. V lost 0 bases, J lost 4 bases, and 5 bases stayed unmatched. CDR3 length: 15 residues. Germline V CDR1 and CDR2: LNHNV, YYDKDF (reference sequence). The CDR3 loop is CATSREGGGGYGYTF. As DNA, the CDR3 is TGTGCCACCAGCAGAGAGGGAGGGGGCGGCTATGGCTACACCTTC.

This chain links TRBV19 with TRBJ2-3; no firm D call. The CDR3 runs to 17 residues. Germline V gene data show CDR1 as LNHDA and CDR2 as SQIVND (reference sequence). Trimming cost V 5 bases and J 2 bases, with 20 bases left between them. CDR3 in amino acids: CASSPYTRRRNTDTQYF. CDR3 nucleotide sequence: TGTGCCAGTAGTCCCTACACCCGACGGCGAAACACAGATACGCAGTATTTT.

A note on this clone: At the DNA level, this CDR3 is encoded by other sequences in the same sample as well. The rearrangement links TRBV12-5 to TRBJ2-5; D gene unclear. The CDR3 contains 12 residues. The V end was cut by 5 bases, the J end by 4 bases, with 8 bases between. CDR1 is LGHNT and CDR2 is FRNRAP in the germline V gene. This CDR3 reads CASGPPGETQYF. The CDR3 nucleotides are TGTGCTAGTGGTCCCCCGGGAGAGACCCAGTACTTC.

The genes are TRBV9 and TRBJ2-1, with 10 bases fitting TRBD1. Germline CDR1 and CDR2: SGDLS and YYNGEE. The CDR3 covers 16 residues. J lost 6 bases, V lost 4 bases, and 10 bases had no gene match. The CDR3 coding sequence is TGTGCCAGCAGCTTCCACCGGGACAGGGGTTTCAATGAGCAGTTCTTC. Translating gives CASSFHRDRGFNEQFF.

This chain connects TRBV6-5 to TRBJ1-1, with D uncertain. In germline, CDR1 is MNHEY, CDR2 SVGAGI. Trimming stripped 7 bases from V and 6 bases from J, with 12 bases between. The CDR3 spans 12 residues. CDR3 loop: CASISTASEAFF. The CDR3 region has the DNA TGTGCCAGCATTTCCACGGCCTCTGAAGCTTTCTTT.

This clone was found once. The rearrangement joins TRBV7-6 to TRBJ1-4, with D possibly TRBD1 on 5 matching bases. This CDR3 comprises 15 residues. Germline CDR1 SGHVS, CDR2 FNYEAQ. V was shortened by 5 bases and J by 4 bases, with 14 bases between the two germline ends. CDR3: CASSPWSRGNEKLFF. The CDR3 DNA reads TGTGCCAGCAGCCCGTGGAGTAGGGGTAATGAAAAACTGTTTTTT.

This chain joins TRBV7-9 and TRBJ1-5; D possibly corresponds to TRBD1 (5 bases). The V gene's germline CDR1 is SEHNR and CDR2 FQNEAQ (reference sequence). V was pared by 4 bases and J by 6 bases, with 22 bases between. The CDR3 length is 17 residues. The CDR3 loop reads CASSYREGLLRGQPQHF. CDR3 sequence (DNA): TGTGCCAGCAGCTACAGAGAGGGACTTCTCCGGGGTCAGCCCCAGCATTTT.

This clone was recorded only once. CDR3 sequence: CASSTRRRGLLRTGGFGANVLTF. Here the CDR3 DNA reads TGTGCCAGCAGCACCCGCCGCCGGGGACTTTTGCGTACCGGGGGCTTTGGGGCCAACGTCCTGACTTTC. This sequence joins TRBV7-9 and TRBJ2-6, with D possibly being TRBD1 or TRBD2 (6 bases each). The ends were cut back, 5 bases at V and 3 bases at J, with 35 bases in the middle. This CDR3 comprises 23 residues. From germline, CDR1 is SEHNR and CDR2 FQNEAQ (reference sequence).

The chain joins TRBV5-1 to TRBJ1-4, with a possible D match to TRBD1 (6 bases). The V and J ends lost 4 bases and 0 bases respectively, with 13 bases between them. Germline loops: CDR1 SGHRS, CDR2 YFSETQ. CDR3 size: 16 residues. The CDR3 protein is CASSRGDVATNEKLFF. DNA of the CDR3: TGCGCCAGCAGCAGGGGGGACGTCGCAACTAATGAAAAACTGTTTTTT.

This rearrangement joins TRBV10-3 to TRBJ1-5; tentative D call: TRBD1 (5 bases). V was trimmed by 3 bases and J by 6 bases, leaving 18 bases between them. This CDR3 spans 16 amino acids. Germline CDR1 reads ENHRY; CDR2 reads SYGVKD. The CDR3: CAISDPGTRPGQPQHF. CDR3 coding DNA: TGTGCCATCAGTGACCCCGGGACTAGGCCCGGTCAGCCCCAGCATTTT.

The chain has TRBV30 and TRBJ1-2; no definite D call. Germline loops: CDR1 GTSNPN, CDR2 SVGIG (reference sequence). V was cut by 2 bases and J by 4 bases, with 11 bases left in between. The CDR3 is 13 amino acids. CDR3 protein: CAWSRDLGYGYTF. The CDR3 DNA is TGTGCCTGGAGTCGCGACCTGGGCTATGGCTACACCTTC.

A note on this clone: Sequence at one end of the junction differs from germline and may be a read error. The V call is TRBV24-1, the J call TRBJ2-2; 9 bases fit TRBD2. The CDR3 runs to 13 residues. Germline CDR1 and CDR2: KGHDR and SFDVKD. CDR3 nucleotide sequence: TGCGAAATGTCTCTAGCGGGAACCGGGGAGCTGTTTTTT. This encodes CEMSLAGTGELFF.

The rearrangement joins TRBV10-1 to TRBJ2-5; D might be TRBD2 (6 bases). V shed 3 bases and J shed 2 bases, with 16 bases lying between them. The CDR3 covers 16 residues. Germline V gene sequence: CDR1 WNHNN, CDR2 SYGVQD (reference sequence). The CDR3 DNA is TGCGCCAGCAGTGAAGGTGGGGACTGGCGACAAGAGACCCAGTACTTC. Protein: CASSEGGDWRQETQYF.

The chain uses TRBV30 and TRBJ1-1; 11 positions agree with TRBD1. The ends lost 4 bases at V and 5 bases at J; junction bases unmatched: 9. Germline V gives CDR1 GTSNPN, CDR2 SVGIG (reference sequence). The CDR3 is 15 residues long. The chain's CDR3 is CAWKIPGQGVTEAFF. The CDR3 DNA reads TGTGCCTGGAAGATACCGGGACAGGGGGTTACTGAAGCTTTCTTT.

The chain carries TRBV24-1 and TRBJ2-2; possible D gene TRBD1, 5 bases. There are 14 residues in the CDR3. V lost 5 bases, J lost 3 bases, and 9 bases lay in between. Germline assignment: CDR1 KGHDR and CDR2 SFDVKD. Here the CDR3 reads CATSVTGDTGELFF. For the CDR3, the DNA is TGTGCCACCAGTGTTACAGGCGACACCGGGGAGCTGTTTTTT.

The chain is built from TRBV11-2 and TRBJ2-5, with D possibly matching TRBD1 (5 bases). The ends were cut back, 3 bases at V and 7 bases at J, with 18 bases in the middle. The CDR3 totals 15 residues. CDR1 is SGHAT, CDR2 FQNNGV, per germline. CDR3 in amino acids: CASSFLVQGKATQYF. The CDR3, as DNA: TGTGCCAGCAGCTTTCTAGTTCAGGGTAAAGCGACCCAGTACTTC.

The V and J genes are TRBV27 and TRBJ1-2, with D perhaps TRBD1 (6 bases). The CDR3 is 15 residues long. CDR1 is MNHEY, CDR2 SMNVEV, per germline (reference sequence). Trimming left V 4 bases short and J 3 bases short, with 15 bases between. The CDR3 sequence is CASSWQGAGDYGYTF. CDR3 in DNA: TGTGCCAGCAGTTGGCAAGGCGCAGGGGACTATGGCTACACCTTC.

V usage is TRBV30 and J usage is TRBJ1-6; 7 nucleotides match TRBD1. V lost 5 bases, J lost 7 bases, and 5 bases stayed unmatched. This CDR3 has 13 residues. CDR1 and CDR2 (germline): GTSNPN, SVGIG (reference sequence). CDR3: CAWSGTVNSPLHF. The CDR3 DNA follows: TGTGCCTGGTCCGGGACAGTCAATTCACCCCTCCACTTT.